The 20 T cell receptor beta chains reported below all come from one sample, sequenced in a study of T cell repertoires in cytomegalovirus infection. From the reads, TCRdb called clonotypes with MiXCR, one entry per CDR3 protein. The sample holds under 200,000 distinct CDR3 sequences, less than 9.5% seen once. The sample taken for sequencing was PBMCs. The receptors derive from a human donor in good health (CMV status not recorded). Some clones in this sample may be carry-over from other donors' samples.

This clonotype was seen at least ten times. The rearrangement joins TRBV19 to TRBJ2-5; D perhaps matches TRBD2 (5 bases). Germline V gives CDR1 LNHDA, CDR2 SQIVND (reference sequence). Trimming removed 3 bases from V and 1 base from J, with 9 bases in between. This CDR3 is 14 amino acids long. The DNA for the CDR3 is TGTGCCAGTAGTATCGGCGGAGGCCAAGAGACCCAGTACTTC. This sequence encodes CASSIGGGQETQYF.

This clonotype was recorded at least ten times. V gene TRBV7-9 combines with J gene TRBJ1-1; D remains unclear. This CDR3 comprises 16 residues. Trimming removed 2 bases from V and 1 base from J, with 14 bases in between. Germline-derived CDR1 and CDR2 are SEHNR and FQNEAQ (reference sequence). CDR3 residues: CASSLLSVGRNTEAFF. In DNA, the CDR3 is TGTGCCAGCAGCTTACTTAGTGTTGGCAGGAACACTGAAGCTTTCTTT.

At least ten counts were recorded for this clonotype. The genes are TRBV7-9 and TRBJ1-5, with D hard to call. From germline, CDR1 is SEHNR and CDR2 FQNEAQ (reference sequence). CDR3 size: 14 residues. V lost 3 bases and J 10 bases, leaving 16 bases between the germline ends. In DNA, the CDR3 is TGTGCCAGCAGCTTCCGGGCGCCCATGGATCCCCAGCATTTT. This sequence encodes CASSFRAPMDPQHF.

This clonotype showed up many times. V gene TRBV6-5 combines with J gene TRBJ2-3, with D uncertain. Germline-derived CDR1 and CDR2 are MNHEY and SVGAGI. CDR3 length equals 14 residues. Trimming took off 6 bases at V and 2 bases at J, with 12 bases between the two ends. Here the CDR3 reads CASRRNRNTDTQYF. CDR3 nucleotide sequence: TGTGCCAGCAGACGCAATAGAAACACAGATACGCAGTATTTT.

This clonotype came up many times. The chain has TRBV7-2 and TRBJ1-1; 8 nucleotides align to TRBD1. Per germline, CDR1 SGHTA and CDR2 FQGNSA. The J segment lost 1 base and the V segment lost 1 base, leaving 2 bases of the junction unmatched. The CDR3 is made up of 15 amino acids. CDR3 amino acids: CASSLGTGKNTEAFF. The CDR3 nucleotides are TGTGCCAGCAGCTTAGGGACAGGGAAGAACACTGAAGCTTTCTTT.

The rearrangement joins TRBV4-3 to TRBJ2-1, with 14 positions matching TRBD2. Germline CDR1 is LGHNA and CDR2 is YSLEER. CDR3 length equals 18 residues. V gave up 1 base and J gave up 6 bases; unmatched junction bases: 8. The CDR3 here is CASSQGLAGGPWGNEQFF. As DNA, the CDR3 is TGCGCCAGCAGCCAAGGACTAGCGGGGGGGCCCTGGGGCAATGAGCAGTTCTTC.

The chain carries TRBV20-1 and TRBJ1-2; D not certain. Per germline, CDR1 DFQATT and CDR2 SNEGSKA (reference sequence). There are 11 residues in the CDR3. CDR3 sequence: CMRDREHGYTF. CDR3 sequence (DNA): TGCATGAGGGATAGGGAACATGGCTACACCTTC.

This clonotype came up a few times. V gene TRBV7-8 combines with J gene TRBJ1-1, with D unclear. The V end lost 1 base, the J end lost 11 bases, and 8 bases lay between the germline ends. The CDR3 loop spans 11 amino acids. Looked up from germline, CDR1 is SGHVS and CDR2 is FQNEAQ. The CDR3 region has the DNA TGTGCCAGCAGCTTAGATATCAGGGCTTTCTTT. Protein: CASSLDIRAFF.

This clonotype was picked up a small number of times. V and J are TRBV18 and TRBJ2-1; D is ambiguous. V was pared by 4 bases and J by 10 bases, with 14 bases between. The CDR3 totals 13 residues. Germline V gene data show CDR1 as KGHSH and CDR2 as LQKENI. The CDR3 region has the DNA TGTGCCAGCTCACTTGGTGCCCCCTCGGAGCAGTTCTTC. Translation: CASSLGAPSEQFF.

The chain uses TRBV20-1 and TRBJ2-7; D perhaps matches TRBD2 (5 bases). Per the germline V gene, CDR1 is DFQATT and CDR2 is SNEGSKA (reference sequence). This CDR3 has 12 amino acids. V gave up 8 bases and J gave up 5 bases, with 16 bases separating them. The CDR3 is CSTRRERNEQYF. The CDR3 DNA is TGCAGTACGCGACGGGAACGGAACGAGCAGTACTTC.

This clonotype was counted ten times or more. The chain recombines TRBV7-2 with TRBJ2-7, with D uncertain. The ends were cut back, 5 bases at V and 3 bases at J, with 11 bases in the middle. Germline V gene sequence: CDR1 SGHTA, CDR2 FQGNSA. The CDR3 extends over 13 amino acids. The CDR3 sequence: CASSPSAYYEQYF. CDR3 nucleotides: TGTGCCAGCAGCCCCTCGGCGTACTACGAGCAGTACTTC.

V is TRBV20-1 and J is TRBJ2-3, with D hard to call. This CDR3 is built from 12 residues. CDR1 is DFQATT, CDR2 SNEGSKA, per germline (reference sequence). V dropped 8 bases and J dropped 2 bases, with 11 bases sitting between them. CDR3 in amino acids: CSSLDNTDTQYF. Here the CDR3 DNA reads TGCAGTTCCCTTGACAACACAGATACGCAGTATTTT.

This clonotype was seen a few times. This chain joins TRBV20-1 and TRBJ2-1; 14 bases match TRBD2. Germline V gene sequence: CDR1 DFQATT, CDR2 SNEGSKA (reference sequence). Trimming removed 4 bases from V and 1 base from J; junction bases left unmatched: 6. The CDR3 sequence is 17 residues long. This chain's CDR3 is CSATGLAGAQSYNEQFF. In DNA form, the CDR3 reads TGCAGTGCTACGGGACTAGCGGGGGCCCAGTCCTACAATGAGCAGTTCTTC.

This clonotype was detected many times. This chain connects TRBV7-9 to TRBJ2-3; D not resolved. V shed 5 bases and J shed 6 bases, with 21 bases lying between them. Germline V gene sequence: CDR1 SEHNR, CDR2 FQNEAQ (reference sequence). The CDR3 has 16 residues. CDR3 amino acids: CASSPPPPGPPDTQYF. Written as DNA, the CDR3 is TGTGCCAGCAGCCCCCCCCCTCCCGGACCGCCTGATACGCAGTATTTT.

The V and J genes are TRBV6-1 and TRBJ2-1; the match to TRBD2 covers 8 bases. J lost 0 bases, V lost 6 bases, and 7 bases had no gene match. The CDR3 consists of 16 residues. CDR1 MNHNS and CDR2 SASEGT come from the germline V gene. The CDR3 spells CASSGSGGSSYNEQFF. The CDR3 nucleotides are TGTGCCAGCAGCGGAAGCGGGGGATCCTCCTACAATGAGCAGTTCTTC.

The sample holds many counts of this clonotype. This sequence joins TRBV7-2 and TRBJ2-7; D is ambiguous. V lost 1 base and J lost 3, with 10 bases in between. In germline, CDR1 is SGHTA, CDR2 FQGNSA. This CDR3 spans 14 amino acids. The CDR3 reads CASSLVGTDYEQYF. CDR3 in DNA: TGTGCCAGCAGCTTAGTCGGCACCGACTACGAGCAGTACTTC.

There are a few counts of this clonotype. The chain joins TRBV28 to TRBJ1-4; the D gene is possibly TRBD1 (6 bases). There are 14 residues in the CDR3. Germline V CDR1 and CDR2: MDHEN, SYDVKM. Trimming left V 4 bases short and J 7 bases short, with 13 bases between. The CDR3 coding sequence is TGTGCCAGCAGTTACAGGGTAATGGGTGAAAAACTGTTTTTT. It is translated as CASSYRVMGEKLFF.

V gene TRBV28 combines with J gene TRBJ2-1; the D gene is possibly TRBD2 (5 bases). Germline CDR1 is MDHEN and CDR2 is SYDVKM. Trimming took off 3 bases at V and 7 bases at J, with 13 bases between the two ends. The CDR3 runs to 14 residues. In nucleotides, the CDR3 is TGTGCCAGCAGTTTTATGGGGAGTGTAAATGAGCAGTTCTTC. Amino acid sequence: CASSFMGSVNEQFF.

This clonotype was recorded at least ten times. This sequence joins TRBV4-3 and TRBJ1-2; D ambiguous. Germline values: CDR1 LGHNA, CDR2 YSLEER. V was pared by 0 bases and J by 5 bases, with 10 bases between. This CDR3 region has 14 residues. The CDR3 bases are TGCGCCAGCAGCCAAGATGTCAGAAGATATGGCTACACCTTC. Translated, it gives CASSQDVRRYGYTF.

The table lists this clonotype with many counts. CDR3 in amino acids: CASSQVVVGELFF. The CDR3 nucleotides read TGTGCCAGCAGCCAAGTGGTGGTCGGGGAGCTGTTTTTT. This sequence joins TRBV14 and TRBJ2-2, with unresolved D. The V and J ends lost 1 base and 7 bases respectively, with 7 bases between them. The CDR3 length is 13 residues. Germline CDR1 reads SGHDN; CDR2 reads FVKESK.